A selection of T cell receptor beta chains follows, all from one sample in a study of vaccination effects on CD4 cells after COVID-19. Profiled with immunoSEQ multiplex PCR; TCRdb holds only in-frame clones, not every one. The table has roughly 53,000 clones, more than 70% seen once. Which antigens these TCRs recognize remains unknown. Sequences were derived from CD4+ T cells from PBMCs cultured with HCoV-OC43 spike peptides, sampled before COVID-19 vaccination. These receptors were taken from a human donor who received a COVID-19 vaccine. The CDR3 runs from the conserved cysteine through the conserved F or W. Fields, in order: V gene, J gene, clone size, D gene, CDR3 protein, CDR3 DNA. D genes are given only for firm matches. The listing skips clone size in some rows; elsewhere it reads once, few, many or a size class.

V: TRBV7-2; J: TRBJ2-5; size: -; D: TRBD2; CDR3: CASSLGGGGAGETQYF; DNA: TGTGCCAGCAGCTTAGGCGGCGGGGGGGCCGGGGAGACCCAGTACTTC
V: TRBV7-3; J: TRBJ1-2; size: -; D: TRBD1; CDR3: CASSLTGGEGGYTF; DNA: TGTGCCAGCAGCTTGACAGGGGGAGAGGGTGGCTACACCTTC
V: TRBV21-1; J: TRBJ1-6; size: -; D: -; CDR3: CASSEEGGPNSPLHF; DNA: TGTGCCAGCAGCGAGGAGGGGGGGCCCAATTCACCCCTCCACTTT
V: TRBV5-8; J: TRBJ2-3; size: once; D: -; CDR3: CASSKTRDGTDTQYF; DNA: TGTGCCAGCAGCAAGACCCGAGACGGCACAGATACGCAGTATTTT
V: TRBV20-1; J: TRBJ1-1; size: few; D: -; CDR3: CSASEAFKAFF; DNA: TGCAGTGCTAGTGAAGCATTCAAAGCTTTCTTT
V: TRBV19; J: TRBJ2-1; size: -; D: -; CDR3: CASSIRAGDEQFF; DNA: TGTGCCAGTAGTATAAGGGCAGGGGACGAGCAGTTCTTC
V: TRBV6-1; J: TRBJ1-3; size: -; D: -; CDR3: CASSEDSRSGNTIYF; DNA: TGTGCCAGCAGTGAAGACTCGCGCTCTGGAAACACCATATATTTT
V: TRBV2; J: TRBJ2-2; size: few; D: -; CDR3: CASSPRTEPGGELFF; DNA: TGTGCCAGCAGTCCACGGACAGAACCGGGCGGGGAGCTGTTTTTT
V: TRBV18; J: TRBJ2-1; size: -; D: TRBD2; CDR3: CASSRLAGVDNEQFF; DNA: TGTGCCAGCTCACGACTAGCGGGAGTAGACAATGAGCAGTTCTTC
V: TRBV6-6; J: TRBJ2-2; size: -; D: -; CDR3: CASSYSRGVGELFF; DNA: TGTGCCAGCAGTTACTCTCGGGGTGTCGGGGAGCTGTTTTTT
V: TRBV19; J: TRBJ2-3; size: -; D: -; CDR3: CASSIMWRAQDTQYF; DNA: TGTGCCAGTAGTATCATGTGGCGGGCACAAGATACGCAGTATTTT
V: TRBV5-8; J: TRBJ2-2; size: -; D: -; CDR3: CASSLGTDRRELFF; DNA: TGTGCCAGCAGCTTGGGGACAGACCGCCGGGAGCTGTTTTTT
V: TRBV5-5; J: TRBJ2-2; size: -; D: -; CDR3: CASSLRELPTRELFF; DNA: TGTGCCAGCAGCTTAAGGGAACTCCCGACCCGGGAGCTGTTTTTT
V: TRBV4-1; J: TRBJ1-2; size: -; D: -; CDR3: CASSQRGERGYTF; DNA: TGCGCCAGCAGCCAAAGGGGGGAACGAGGCTACACCTTC
V: TRBV11-3; J: TRBJ2-1; size: once; D: -; CDR3: CASSLEGTLNNEQFF; DNA: TGTGCCAGCAGCTTAGAAGGGACACTTAACAATGAGCAGTTCTTC
V: TRBV2; J: TRBJ1-5; size: few; D: TRBD1; CDR3: CASSRDRGYNQPQHF; DNA: TGTGCCAGCAGTCGGGACAGGGGTTACAATCAGCCCCAGCATTTT
V: TRBV5-6; J: TRBJ1-4; size: -; D: TRBD1; CDR3: CASSSDRVGEKLFF; DNA: TGTGCCAGCAGCTCCGACAGGGTGGGTGAAAAACTGTTTTTT